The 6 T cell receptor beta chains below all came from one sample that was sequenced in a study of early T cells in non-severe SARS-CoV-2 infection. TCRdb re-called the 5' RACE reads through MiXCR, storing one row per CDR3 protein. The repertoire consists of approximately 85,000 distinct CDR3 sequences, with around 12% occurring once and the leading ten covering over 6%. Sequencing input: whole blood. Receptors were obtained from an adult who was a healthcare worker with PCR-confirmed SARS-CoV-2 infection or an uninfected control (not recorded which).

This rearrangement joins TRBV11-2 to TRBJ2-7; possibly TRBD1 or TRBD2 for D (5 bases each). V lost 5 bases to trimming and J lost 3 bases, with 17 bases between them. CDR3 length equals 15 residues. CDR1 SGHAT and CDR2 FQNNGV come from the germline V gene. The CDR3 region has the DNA TGTGCCAGCAGCCCCAGGGTGGACTTATACTACGAGCAGTACTTC. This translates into CASSPRVDLYYEQYF.

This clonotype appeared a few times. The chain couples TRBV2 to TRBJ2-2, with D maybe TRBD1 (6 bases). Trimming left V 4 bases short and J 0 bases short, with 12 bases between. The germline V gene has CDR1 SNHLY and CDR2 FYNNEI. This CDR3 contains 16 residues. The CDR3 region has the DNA TGTGCCAGCAGTGCGCGACAGGTATCGAACACCGGGGAGCTGTTTTTT. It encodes CASSARQVSNTGELFF. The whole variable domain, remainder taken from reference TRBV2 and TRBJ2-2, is EPEVTQTPSHQVTQMGQEVILRCVPISNHLYFYWYRQILGQKVEFLVSFYNNEISEKSEIFDDQFSVERPDGSNFTLKIRSTKLEDSAMYFCASSARQVSNTGELFFGEGSRLTVL.

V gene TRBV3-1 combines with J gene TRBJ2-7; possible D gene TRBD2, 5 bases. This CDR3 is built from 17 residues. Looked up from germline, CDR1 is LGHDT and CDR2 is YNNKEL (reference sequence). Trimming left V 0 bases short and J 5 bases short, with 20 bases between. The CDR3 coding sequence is TGTGCCAGCAGCCAAGATGGGCCCAGGAGGTGGAAGGACGAGCAGTACTTC. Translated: CASSQDGPRRWKDEQYF.

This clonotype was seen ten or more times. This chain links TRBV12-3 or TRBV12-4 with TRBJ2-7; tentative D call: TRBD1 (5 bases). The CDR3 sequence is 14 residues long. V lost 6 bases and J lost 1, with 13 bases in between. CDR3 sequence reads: CASSPTGTSYEQYF. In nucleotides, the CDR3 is TGTGCCAGCAGCCCTACAGGTACTTCCTACGAGCAGTACTTC.

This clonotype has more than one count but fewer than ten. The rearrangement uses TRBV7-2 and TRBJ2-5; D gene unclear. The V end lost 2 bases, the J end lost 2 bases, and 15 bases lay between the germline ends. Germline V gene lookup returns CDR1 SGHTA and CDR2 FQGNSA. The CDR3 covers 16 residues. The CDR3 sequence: CASSLNTWWGQETQYF. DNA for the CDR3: TGTGCCAGCAGCTTAAATACCTGGTGGGGACAAGAGACCCAGTACTTC.

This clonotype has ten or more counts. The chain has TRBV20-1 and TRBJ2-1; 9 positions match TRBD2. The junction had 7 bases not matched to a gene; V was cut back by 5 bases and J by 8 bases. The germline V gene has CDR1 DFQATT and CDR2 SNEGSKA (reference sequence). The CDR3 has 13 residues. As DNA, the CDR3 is TGCAGTGCTCATGGGACTAGCAGCTATGAGCAGTTCTTC. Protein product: CSAHGTSSYEQFF.